The source of this T cell receptor beta chain is a study of T cell responses to AZD1222 COVID-19 vaccine. Findings of the study overall: Most donors were white British, females outnumbered males, and clonal diversity was possibly underestimated.

The CDR3 totals 14 residues. V was clipped by 1 base and J by 3 bases, with 10 bases between them. Germline assignment: CDR1 LNHNV and CDR2 YYDKDF (reference sequence). About this clone: Its cognate antigen is unknown.

Here immunoSEQ multiplex PCR was the method, and the copy in TCRdb shows in-frame clones only, minus some. Among about 120,000 clones listed, approximately 90% were seen once. The chain carries TRBV15 and TRBJ2-7; D perhaps matches TRBD1 (5 bases). Sequenced material: peripheral blood, taken 28 days after the second AZD1222 dose. This receptor was taken from an adult who received the AZD1222 COVID-19 vaccine. The CDR3 DNA reads TGTGCCACCAGCAGAGGGGCAGGGAACTACGAGCAGTACTTC. This sequence encodes CATSRGAGNYEQYF.